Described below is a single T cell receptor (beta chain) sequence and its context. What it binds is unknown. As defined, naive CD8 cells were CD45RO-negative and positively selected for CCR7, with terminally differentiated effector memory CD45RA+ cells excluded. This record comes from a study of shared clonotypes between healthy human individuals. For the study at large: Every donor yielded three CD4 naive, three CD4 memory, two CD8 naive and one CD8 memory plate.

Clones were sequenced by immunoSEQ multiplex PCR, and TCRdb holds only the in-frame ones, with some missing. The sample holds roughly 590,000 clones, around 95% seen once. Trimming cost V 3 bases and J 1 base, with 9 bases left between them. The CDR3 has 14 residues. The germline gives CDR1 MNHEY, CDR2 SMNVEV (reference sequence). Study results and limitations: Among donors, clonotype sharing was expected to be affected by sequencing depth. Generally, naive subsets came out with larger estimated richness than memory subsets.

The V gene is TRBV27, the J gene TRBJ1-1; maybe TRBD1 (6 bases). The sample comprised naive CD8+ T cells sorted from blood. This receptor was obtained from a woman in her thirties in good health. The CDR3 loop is CASSFGTKNTEAFF. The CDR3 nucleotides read TGTGCCAGCAGTTTCGGGACAAAGAACACTGAAGCTTTCTTT.